The clone carrying this T cell receptor beta chain was detected many times. Its antigen is unidentified. The sample belongs to a study of T cells in Graves' hyperthyroidism and ophthalmopathy. Study observations and caveats: Blood also showed most of the thyroid clonotypes that were expanded above 0.001. The model's output predicted ophthalmopathy at a median of about 6.5 months prior to onset.

RNA transcripts served as the template for amplifying TCR beta CDR3 regions. The TCR CDR3 first-round RT-PCR relied on the HTBI primer set. Each CDR3 protein gets one entry after TCRdb re-called the multiplex PCR reads with MiXCR. The repertoire holds over 450,000 distinct CDR3 sequences, with under 15% as singletons. These patients, aged 18 to 65, had recently diagnosed hyperthyroidism lasting under 2 months. This sample holds PBMCs from approximately 10 ml fresh peripheral blood. Germline loops: CDR1 SEHNR, CDR2 FQNEAQ (reference sequence). CDR3 length equals 21 residues. V gave up 5 bases and J gave up 0 bases; unmatched junction bases: 19.

The V and J genes are TRBV7-9 and TRBJ2-1; 10 nucleotides agree with TRBD2. This receptor was taken from a young woman with Graves' hyperthyroidism. The material sequenced was blood. The CDR3 protein is CASSPTGLTSGVPSSYNEQFF. CDR3 DNA: TGTGCCAGCAGCCCGACGGGCCTTACTAGCGGGGTTCCAAGCTCCTACAATGAGCAGTTCTTC.